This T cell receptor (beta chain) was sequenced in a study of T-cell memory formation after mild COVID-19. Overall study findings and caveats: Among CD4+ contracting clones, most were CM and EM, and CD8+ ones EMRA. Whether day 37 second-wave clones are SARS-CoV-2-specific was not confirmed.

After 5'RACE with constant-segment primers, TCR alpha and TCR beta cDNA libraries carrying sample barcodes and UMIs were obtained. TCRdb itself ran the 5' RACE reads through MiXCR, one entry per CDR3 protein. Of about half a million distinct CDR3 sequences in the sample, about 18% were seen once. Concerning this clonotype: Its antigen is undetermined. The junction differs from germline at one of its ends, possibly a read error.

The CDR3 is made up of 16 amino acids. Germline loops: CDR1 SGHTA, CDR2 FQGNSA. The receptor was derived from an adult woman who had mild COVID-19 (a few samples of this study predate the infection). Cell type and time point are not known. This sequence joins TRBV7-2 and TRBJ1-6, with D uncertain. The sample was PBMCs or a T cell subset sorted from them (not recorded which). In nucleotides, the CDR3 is TGTGCCAGCAGCCCCCAGGCTGGAGGCTATCATTCACCCCTCCACTTT. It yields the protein CASSPQAGGYHSPLHF.